This T cell receptor beta chain was obtained from a study of regulatory T cells in long-lasting Graves disease. Time point denoted: newly diagnosed GD, antithyroid drugs for less than 3 months. Following extraction of RNA from PBMCs, that RNA was used to make the TCR library. Graves' disease diagnosis was established per American Thyroid Association guidelines. For TCR beta, libraries came from iRepertoire HTBI primers and Arm-PCR of CDR3 regions. TCRdb itself ran the multiplex PCR reads through MiXCR, one entry per CDR3 protein. The table lists roughly 430,000 distinct CDR3 sequences, roughly 15% of them singletons. J lost 2 bases, V lost 3 bases, and 7 bases had no gene match. Germline V lookup: CDR1 SQVTM, CDR2 ANQGSEA. This CDR3 has 16 amino acids. This clonotype was detected ten times or more. The antigen is not known. General observations from the study: Shared public clonotypes totalled a few thousand in persistent patients, compared with about 990 in new patients. TRBV28, TRBJ1-2 and TRBJ2-5 emerged as the favored segments in persistent disease.

These data are also associated with another study on T cells in Graves' hyperthyroidism and ophthalmopathy.

Source: peripheral blood mononuclear cells (PBMCs), taken at new diagnosis, from a patient treated with antithyroid drugs. The sequence was obtained from a woman under 40 with Graves disease. This chain uses TRBV29-1 with TRBJ2-3; 11 bases are shared with TRBD2. The CDR3 DNA sequence: TGCAGCGTTGAGCTGACTAGCGGGGTCTCCACAGATACGCAGTATTTT. Translated, it gives CSVELTSGVSTDTQYF.